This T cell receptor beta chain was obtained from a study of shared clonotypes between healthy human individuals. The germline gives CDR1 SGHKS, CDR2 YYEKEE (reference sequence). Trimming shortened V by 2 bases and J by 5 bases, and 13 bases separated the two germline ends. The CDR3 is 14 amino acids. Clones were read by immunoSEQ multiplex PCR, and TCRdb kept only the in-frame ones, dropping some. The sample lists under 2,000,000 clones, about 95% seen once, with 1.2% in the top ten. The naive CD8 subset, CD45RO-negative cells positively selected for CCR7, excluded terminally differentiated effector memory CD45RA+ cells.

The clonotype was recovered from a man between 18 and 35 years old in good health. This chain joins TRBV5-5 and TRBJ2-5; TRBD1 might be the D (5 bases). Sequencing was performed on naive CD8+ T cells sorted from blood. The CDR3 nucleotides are TGTGCCAGCAGCTTCCAGGGCCCCATTGAGACCCAGTACTTC. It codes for CASSFQGPIETQYF.